This T cell receptor beta chain came from a study of cytomegalovirus exposure and HLA in healthy donors. Across the whole study: HLA-typed donors contributed 80 million to 85 million unique TCRs, which were held in an early data release. Study-level points and caveats: In an earlier analysis, in roughly 600 donors, most V segments appeared productive either ~87% or ~30% of the time.

This clone has only one observation. Its antigen remains unidentified. The PCR made use of 60 Vbeta and 13 Jbeta primers. Measured with immunoSEQ multiplex PCR; TCRdb has only the in-frame clones, and not every one. The data show 90,000 to 150,000 clones, 70% to 80% seen once. This CDR3 is 15 amino acids long. The germline V gene has CDR1 KGHSH and CDR2 LQKENI. V lost 6 bases, J lost 6 bases, and 7 bases stayed unmatched. This sequence originates from a man aged 50-60 years in good health and CMV-seropositive. Sequenced input: PBMCs. The chain is built from TRBV18 and TRBJ2-1, with 11 nucleotides matching TRBD2. The CDR3 sequence is CASSYLAGGGNEQFF. The DNA of the CDR3 is TGTGCCAGCTCGTACTTAGCGGGAGGGGGCAATGAGCAGTTCTTC.